These T cell receptor beta chains were read from a single sample in a study of T-cell reconstitution after alpha-beta-depleted transplantation in children. One entry per CDR3 protein results from TCRdb running MiXCR on the PCR reads. The data hold about 980,000 distinct CDR3 sequences, with about 29% observed a single time. The specimen comprised PBMCs, mostly from graft donor cells, sampled 360 days after TCRalphabeta/CD19-depleted stem cell transplant. The receptors shown here come from a boy in the first two years of life who had a stem cell transplant for SCID, so the T cells may come from the graft donor. Each CDR3 is given with its conserved first and last residue. The D gene is left open where the match is weak. The size field is filled for only some rows; it gives once, few, many or a size class.

CDR3 protein: CASSLKSGRAYEQYF
CDR3 DNA: TGTGCCAGCAGCTTGAAAAGCGGTAGGGCCTACGAGCAGTACTTC
V gene: TRBV5-8
clone size: .
J gene: TRBJ2-7
D gene: .

CDR3 protein: CASSLRASTYEQYF
CDR3 DNA: TGTGCCAGCAGCTTACGGGCGTCTACCTACGAGCAGTACTTC
V gene: TRBV11-1
clone size: .
J gene: TRBJ2-7
D gene: .

CDR3 protein: CASSIEDLAGLVEQFF
CDR3 DNA: TGTGCCAGCAGTATAGAGGATCTAGCGGGGCTGGTTGAGCAGTTCTTC
V gene: TRBV6-9
clone size: few
J gene: TRBJ2-1
D gene: TRBD2

CDR3 protein: CASSLRRIYGYTF
CDR3 DNA: TGTGCCAGCAGTTTAAGACGGATCTATGGCTACACCTTC
V gene: TRBV28
clone size: few
J gene: TRBJ1-2
D gene: .

CDR3 protein: CASSFRGDDSPLHF
CDR3 DNA: TGTGCCAGCAGCTTCCGGGGGGACGATTCACCCCTCCACTTT
V gene: TRBV7-2
clone size: .
J gene: TRBJ1-6
D gene: .

CDR3 protein: CSARDSGTNSYEQYF
CDR3 DNA: TGCAGTGCTAGAGATTCCGGGACTAACTCCTACGAGCAGTACTTC
V gene: TRBV20-1
clone size: few
J gene: TRBJ2-7
D gene: TRBD2

CDR3 protein: CASSPVQGALETQYF
CDR3 DNA: TGTGCCAGCAGCCCGGTTCAGGGGGCCTTGGAGACCCAGTACTTC
V gene: TRBV12-3/TRBV12-4
clone size: few
J gene: TRBJ2-5
D gene: TRBD1

CDR3 protein: CSARVPQGASKTQYF
CDR3 DNA: TGCAGTGCTAGAGTTCCACAGGGGGCGTCGAAGACCCAGTACTTC
V gene: TRBV20-1
clone size: .
J gene: TRBJ2-5
D gene: TRBD1

CDR3 protein: CASSYYGVGGGTEAFF
CDR3 DNA: TGTGCCAGCAGTTACTACGGGGTGGGAGGGGGCACTGAAGCTTTCTTT
V gene: TRBV6-5
clone size: few
J gene: TRBJ1-1
D gene: .

CDR3 protein: CASSPYRATSPLHF
CDR3 DNA: TGTGCCAGCAGCCCTTACAGGGCAACTTCACCCCTCCACTTT
V gene: TRBV4-2
clone size: .
J gene: TRBJ1-6
D gene: .

CDR3 protein: CASSHPEESLEAFF
CDR3 DNA: TGTGCCAGCAGCCACCCCGAGGAATCCCTTGAAGCTTTCTTT
V gene: TRBV12-3/TRBV12-4
clone size: few
J gene: TRBJ1-1
D gene: .

CDR3 protein: CASSPIAGGISNEQFF
CDR3 DNA: TGTGCCAGCTCACCAATAGCGGGGGGGATCTCCAATGAGCAGTTCTTC
V gene: TRBV18
clone size: .
J gene: TRBJ2-1
D gene: TRBD2

CDR3 protein: CASSQEPTGTSGGIEQFF
CDR3 DNA: TGTGCCAGCAGCCAAGAACCAACCGGGACTAGCGGGGGGATTGAGCAGTTCTTC
V gene: TRBV3-1
clone size: .
J gene: TRBJ2-1
D gene: TRBD2

CDR3 protein: CASRRTRQETQYF
CDR3 DNA: TGTGCCAGCAGACGGACTCGGCAAGAGACCCAGTACTTC
V gene: TRBV6-1
clone size: .
J gene: TRBJ2-5
D gene: .

CDR3 protein: CATSVPGLDHNEQFF
CDR3 DNA: TGTGCCACCAGCGTTCCGGGACTAGACCACAATGAGCAGTTCTTC
V gene: TRBV15
clone size: few
J gene: TRBJ2-1
D gene: TRBD2

CDR3 protein: CASSSGGDRDTQYF
CDR3 DNA: TGTGCCAGCAGTTCGGGCGGGGATCGGGATACGCAGTATTTT
V gene: TRBV12-3/TRBV12-4
clone size: .
J gene: TRBJ2-3
D gene: .

CDR3 protein: CASSQDSPRLYTGELFF
CDR3 DNA: TGTGCCAGCAGCCAAGATTCCCCACGACTATACACCGGGGAGCTGTTTTTT
V gene: TRBV4-2
clone size: few
J gene: TRBJ2-2
D gene: .

CDR3 protein: CASSHVRGQLGKDGYTF
CDR3 DNA: TGTGCCAGCAGCCACGTGAGGGGCCAACTGGGCAAGGATGGCTACACCTTC
V gene: TRBV4-2
clone size: once
J gene: TRBJ1-2
D gene: .

CDR3 protein: CASSPWTSGGEETQYF
CDR3 DNA: TGTGCCAGCAGCCCGTGGACTAGCGGGGGGGAAGAGACCCAGTACTTC
V gene: TRBV3-1
clone size: few
J gene: TRBJ2-5
D gene: TRBD2

CDR3 protein: CASSADMGGRNYYNEQFF
CDR3 DNA: TGTGCCAGCAGCGCCGATATGGGGGGCAGGAACTACTACAATGAGCAGTTCTTC
V gene: TRBV9
clone size: few
J gene: TRBJ2-1
D gene: .

CDR3 protein: CASSAILGSYNEQFF
CDR3 DNA: TGTGCCAGTAGTGCCATACTGGGCTCCTACAATGAGCAGTTCTTC
V gene: TRBV19
clone size: .
J gene: TRBJ2-1
D gene: .

CDR3 protein: CATSRGSGGRYNEQFF
CDR3 DNA: TGTGCCACCAGCAGGGGAAGCGGGGGACGATACAATGAGCAGTTCTTC
V gene: TRBV15
clone size: .
J gene: TRBJ2-1
D gene: TRBD2

CDR3 protein: CASSLGGARQETQYF
CDR3 DNA: TGCGCCAGCAGCTTGGGTGGGGCCCGACAAGAGACCCAGTACTTC
V gene: TRBV5-1
clone size: few
J gene: TRBJ2-5
D gene: .

CDR3 protein: CASSDTSGAINEQFF
CDR3 DNA: TGTGCCAGCAGCGACACTAGCGGGGCTATCAATGAGCAGTTCTTC
V gene: TRBV9
clone size: .
J gene: TRBJ2-1
D gene: TRBD2

CDR3 protein: CASSGPGLAAYNEQFF
CDR3 DNA: TGTGCCAGCAGCGGTCCGGGACTAGCGGCCTACAATGAGCAGTTCTTC
V gene: TRBV5-6
clone size: .
J gene: TRBJ2-1
D gene: TRBD2

CDR3 protein: CATSIMSRGDTIYF
CDR3 DNA: TGTGCCACCAGCATCATGTCCCGGGGGGACACCATATATTTT
V gene: TRBV15
clone size: .
J gene: TRBJ1-3
D gene: .